A single sample is the source of the 29 T cell receptor beta chains below, sequenced in a study of blood T cell repertoires in COVID-19. Only in-frame clones appear in the TCRdb table, and some are missing; sequencing was by immunoSEQ multiplex PCR. Of 50,000 to 75,000 clones listed, over 75% are singletons. Material: peripheral blood. The receptors originated from a man older than 75 with active or convalescent COVID-19.

The chain uses TRBV7-2 and TRBJ2-7; D may be TRBD2 (6 bases). V was trimmed by 5 bases and J by 5 bases, leaving 19 bases between them. This CDR3 comprises 15 residues. Per the germline V gene, CDR1 is SGHTA and CDR2 is FQGNSA. The CDR3 region has the DNA TGTGCCAGCAGCCCCCCGGGGGAGAAGTTACACGAGCAGTACTTC. Protein product: CASSPPGEKLHEQYF.

This clone was detected once. This chain joins TRBV18 and TRBJ2-7; 9 positions agree with TRBD2. In germline, CDR1 is KGHSH, CDR2 LQKENI. CDR3 length equals 14 residues. J was trimmed by 5 bases and V by 0 bases; bases with no gene match: 2. The CDR3 DNA is TGTGCCAGCTCACCACCAGCGGGGGGAAACGAGCAGTACTTC. Its translation is CASSPPAGGNEQYF.

V usage is TRBV29-1 and J usage is TRBJ2-5; 8 nucleotides agree with TRBD2. This CDR3 has 13 residues. Trimming cost V 7 bases and J 2 bases; bases outside gene matches: 6. Germline V gene data show CDR1 as SQVTM and CDR2 as ANQGSEA. CDR3 loop: CSGGGRMQETQYF. CDR3 DNA: TGCAGCGGGGGCGGGAGGATGCAAGAGACCCAGTACTTC.

The chain links TRBV29-1 to TRBJ2-3; D remains unclear. Germline V gene data show CDR1 as SQVTM and CDR2 as ANQGSEA. The CDR3 totals 13 residues. V gave up 2 bases and J gave up 0 bases, with 6 bases separating them. CDR3 loop: CSVEPSSTDTQYF. Written as DNA, the CDR3 is TGCAGCGTTGAACCCAGTAGCACAGATACGCAGTATTTT.

This clone has just one count. This chain links TRBV21-1 with TRBJ2-1; the table's D call TRBD2 went unverified against the DNA. TRBV21-1 is flagged as a pseudogene. The CDR3 spans 15 residues. The CDR3: CASSKVRVPYNEQFF. DNA of the CDR3: TGTGCCAGCAGCAAAGTGAGGGTCCCCTACAATGAGCAGTTCTTC.

The gene calls are TRBV3-1 (or the pseudogene TRBV3-2) and TRBJ2-7; TRBD1 aligns across 7 bases. Germline loops: CDR1 LGHDT, CDR2 YNNKEL (reference sequence). Trimming cost V 2 bases and J 0 bases; bases outside gene matches: 10. The CDR3 has 17 residues. The CDR3 bases are TGTGCCAGCAGCCAAATAAGTAGACAGGGTAGCTCCTACGAGCAGTACTTC. It translates to CASSQISRQGSSYEQYF.

The J gene is TRBJ1-2, the V gene TRBV4-2; possibly TRBD1 for D (5 bases). V shed 4 bases and J shed 2 bases, with 8 bases lying between them. Germline lookup yields CDR1 LGHNA and CDR2 YNFKEQ. The CDR3 sequence is 13 residues long. CDR3 bases: TGTGCCAGCAGCCTCGGACACAACTATGGCTACACCTTC. Protein sequence: CASSLGHNYGYTF.

The chain combines TRBV4-2 with TRBJ1-3; D possibly corresponds to TRBD1 (6 bases). Deletions cut 4 bases from V and 0 bases from J, with 7 bases between. CDR3 length equals 14 residues. Germline CDR1 is LGHNA and CDR2 is YNFKEQ. The CDR3 DNA is TGTGCCAGCAGCCGGGACACCTCTGGAAACACCATATATTTT. It is translated as CASSRDTSGNTIYF.

V usage is TRBV6-5 and J usage is TRBJ1-2; the match to TRBD1 covers 8 bases. This CDR3 region has 15 residues. Trimming at V came to 0 bases and at J to 0 bases, leaving 0 bases not matched to a gene. The V gene's germline CDR1 is MNHEY and CDR2 SVGAGI. In DNA, the CDR3 is TGTGCCAGCAGTTACTCGACAGGGGCTAACTATGGCTACACCTTC. This encodes CASSYSTGANYGYTF.

The CDR3 reads CASSTTWGDGYTF. CDR3 DNA sequence: TGTGCCAGTAGTACAACCTGGGGGGATGGCTACACCTTC. The chain employs TRBV19 and TRBJ1-2; TRBD1 might be the D (5 bases). CDR3 length equals 13 residues. The V gene's germline CDR1 is LNHDA and CDR2 SQIVND (reference sequence). V lost 4 bases and J lost 6, with 12 bases in between.

The chain carries TRBV5-4 and TRBJ1-4, with 8 bases aligning to TRBD1. The CDR3 loop spans 16 amino acids. Germline V gives CDR1 SGHNT, CDR2 YYREEE (reference sequence). After removal of 2 bases from V and 5 bases from J, the junction contained 8 bases not matched to a gene. CDR3 in amino acids: CASSFGTGDYNEKLFF. Written as DNA, the CDR3 is TGTGCCAGCAGCTTCGGGACAGGAGATTACAATGAAAAACTGTTTTTT. Looking up the rest from reference TRBV5-4 and TRBJ1-4 gives the full variable domain: ETGVTQSPTHLIKTRGQQVTLRCSSQSGHNTVSWYQQALGQGPQFIFQYYREEENGRGNFPPRFSGLQFPNYSSELNVNALELDDSALYLCASSFGTGDYNEKLFFGSGTQLSVL.

V gene TRBV15 combines with J gene TRBJ1-5; the D gene is possibly TRBD1 (6 bases). From germline, CDR1 is LNHNV and CDR2 YYDKDF (reference sequence). The CDR3 loop spans 13 amino acids. Trimming removed 5 bases from V and 11 bases from J, with 16 bases in between. Here the CDR3 reads CATSGRQDGAQHF. CDR3 bases: TGTGCCACCAGCGGAAGACAGGACGGGGCCCAGCATTTT.

The chain has TRBV7-2 and TRBJ2-3; no clear D gene. The V gene's germline CDR1 is SGHTA and CDR2 FQGNSA. V was pared by 1 base and J by 4 bases, with 9 bases between. The CDR3 is made up of 14 amino acids. In DNA, the CDR3 is TGTGCCAGCAGCTTAGGGCATTCCTCAGATACGCAGTATTTT. This sequence encodes CASSLGHSSDTQYF.

This clone appeared a single time. CDR3 in amino acids: CASSPGGLTGDETQYF. CDR3 in DNA: TGTGCCAGCTCACCGGGAGGTCTTACAGGGGATGAGACCCAGTACTTC. The V gene is TRBV18, the J gene TRBJ2-5; D may be TRBD1 (7 bases). The CDR3 covers 16 residues. Trimming removed 3 bases from V and 5 bases from J, with 19 bases in between. Germline-derived CDR1 and CDR2 are KGHSH and LQKENI.

The chain couples TRBV3-1 (or the pseudogene TRBV3-2) to TRBJ2-7; 10 nucleotides agree with TRBD1. This CDR3 comprises 15 residues. Germline CDR1 is LGHDT and CDR2 is YNNKEL (reference sequence). The trim removed 1 base at V and 3 bases at J, leaving 3 bases unmatched. CDR3 nucleotides: TGTGCCAGCAGCCAAGGACAGGGGGCTGGCTACGAGCAGTACTTC. Protein product: CASSQGQGAGYEQYF.

The chain employs TRBV16 and TRBJ2-5; D might be TRBD2 (5 bases). CDR1 KGHSY and CDR2 FQNENV come from the germline V gene. The CDR3 has 15 residues. V was pared by 1 base and J by 3 bases, with 12 bases between. In DNA form, the CDR3 reads TGTGCCAGCAGCCAATGGAGGTCAGCCAAAGAGACCCAGTACTTC. Translation gives CASSQWRSAKETQYF.

The V call is TRBV5-1, the J call TRBJ2-1; possible D gene TRBD2, 6 bases. Trimming removed 2 bases at V and 7 bases at J, with 16 bases between. Germline CDR1 reads SGHRS; CDR2 reads YFSETQ. The CDR3 extends over 15 amino acids. The CDR3 coding sequence is TGCGCCAGCAGCTTCGAGACCCCCGGGGGTAATGAGCAGTTCTTC. It encodes CASSFETPGGNEQFF.

The count of this clone is one. This chain joins TRBV15 and TRBJ2-7; 7 bases are shared with TRBD2. The CDR3 runs 16 residues. The J segment lost 5 bases and the V segment lost 3 bases, leaving 13 bases of the junction unmatched. Germline V gene lookup returns CDR1 LNHNV and CDR2 YYDKDF (reference sequence). In DNA form, the CDR3 reads TGTGCCACCAGCAGTCTGCCTCGCGGGAGTCGAGACGAGCAGTACTTC. Protein: CATSSLPRGSRDEQYF.

This clone is a singleton in its sample. V is TRBV10-3 and J is TRBJ1-1; 8 bases agree with TRBD1. The V gene end was trimmed by 9 bases and the J gene end by 1 base; junction bases not matched to a gene: 7. Germline values: CDR1 ENHRY, CDR2 SYGVKD. This CDR3 has 14 residues. CDR3 region: CAIWDRPSNTEAFF. CDR3 coding DNA: TGTGCCATATGGGACAGGCCCTCGAACACTGAAGCTTTCTTT.

CDR3 bases: TGTGCCAGCTCACCACTGTTTGAGGGATCCGGGGCCAACGTCCTGACTTTC. Its protein product is CASSPLFEGSGANVLTF. The chain couples TRBV18 to TRBJ2-6; D possibly corresponds to TRBD2 (5 bases). Trimming left V 1 base short and J 4 bases short, with 14 bases between. This CDR3 contains 17 residues. Germline V gene sequence: CDR1 KGHSH, CDR2 LQKENI. The whole variable domain, remainder taken from reference TRBV18 and TRBJ2-6, is NAGVMQNPRHLVRRRGQEARLRCSPMKGHSHVYWYRQLPEEGLKFMVYLQKENIIDESGMPKERFSAEFPKEGPSILRIQQVVRGDSAAYFCASSPLFEGSGANVLTFGAGSRLTVL.

The J gene is TRBJ2-6, the V gene TRBV19; 10 positions match TRBD1. CDR1 and CDR2 from the germline V gene are LNHDA and SQIVND (reference sequence). This CDR3 has 23 amino acids. V shed 3 bases, J shed 0 bases, and the junction held 20 bases outside the gene matches. In nucleotides, the CDR3 is TGTGCCAGTAGTATTTCGCGGGGGTCAATTCCGGGACAGGGGAACTCTGGGGCCAACGTCCTGACTTTC. It is translated as CASSISRGSIPGQGNSGANVLTF.

This clone was picked up a small number of times. The chain combines TRBV7-3 with TRBJ2-1; TRBD1 matches at 9 bases. Germline CDR1 reads SGHTA; CDR2 reads FQGTGA. The CDR3 extends over 16 amino acids. Trimming at V came to 5 bases and at J to 5 bases, leaving 10 bases not matched to a gene. The CDR3 region is CASSLQGARRNNEQFF. CDR3 bases: TGTGCCAGCAGCCTACAGGGGGCCCGCCGCAACAATGAGCAGTTCTTC.

The rearrangement links TRBV7-8 to TRBJ1-3, with 8 bases fitting TRBD1. This CDR3 is 15 amino acids long. V was pared by 1 base and J by 3 bases, with 2 bases of the junction left unmatched. Germline V CDR1 and CDR2: SGHVS, FQNEAQ. This chain's CDR3 is CASSLGTGIGNTIYF. CDR3 nucleotides: TGTGCCAGCAGCTTAGGGACAGGGATTGGAAACACCATATATTTT.

The V gene is TRBV30, the J gene TRBJ2-1; D gene uncertain. There are 14 residues in the CDR3. The V gene lost 1 base and the J gene lost 7 bases, with 14 bases spanning the gap. Germline V gives CDR1 GTSNPN, CDR2 SVGIG (reference sequence). The CDR3 DNA reads TGTGCCTGGAGTGGGGTAGATTCCAGGAATGAGCAGTTCTTC. This translates into CAWSGVDSRNEQFF.

The chain uses TRBV11-2 and TRBJ2-7; 12 positions match TRBD2. In germline, CDR1 is SGHAT, CDR2 FQNNGV. V was clipped by 1 base and J by 1 base; unmatched bases: 8. CDR3 size: 18 residues. DNA of the CDR3: TGTGCCAGCAGCTTAGCACTAGCGGGAGGTGGAAAATCCTACGAGCAGTACTTC. It is translated as CASSLALAGGGKSYEQYF.

This clone was seen a single time. The gene calls are TRBV6-5 and TRBJ2-5, with D possibly being TRBD2 (6 bases). CDR1 and CDR2 (germline): MNHEY, SVGAGI. V was trimmed by 2 bases and J by 3 bases, leaving 16 bases between them. This CDR3 has 16 residues. The CDR3 nucleotides are TGTGCCAGCAGTTACCTCAGCCTAGCGAACGAAGAGACCCAGTACTTC. It is translated as CASSYLSLANEETQYF.

The rearrangement joins TRBV4-2 to TRBJ2-5, with D tentatively TRBD1 (6 bases). The germline gives CDR1 LGHNA, CDR2 YNFKEQ. V was pared by 1 base and J by 3 bases, with 12 bases between. This CDR3 comprises 15 residues. As DNA, the CDR3 is TGTGCCAGCAGCCAAGTGGTTGACAGGAAAGAGACCCAGTACTTC. It yields the protein CASSQVVDRKETQYF.

The chain links TRBV18 to TRBJ2-2; D is unclear. Germline V gene data show CDR1 as KGHSH and CDR2 as LQKENI. The CDR3 length is 15 residues. Trimming removed 6 bases at V and 1 base at J, with 12 bases between. CDR3 sequence (DNA): TGTGCCAGCTCGCTACAGTCTAAGAACACCGGGGAGCTGTTTTTT. This encodes CASSLQSKNTGELFF.

This chain uses TRBV19 with TRBJ2-1, with TRBD1 matching over 9 bases. CDR1 and CDR2 from the germline V gene are LNHDA and SQIVND (reference sequence). This CDR3 is 14 amino acids long. The junction had 5 bases not matched to a gene; V was cut back by 3 bases and J by 8 bases. The chain's CDR3 is CASSIGTGNHEQFF. In nucleotides, the CDR3 is TGTGCCAGTAGTATCGGGACAGGGAACCATGAGCAGTTCTTC.